These 32 T cell receptor beta chains were all obtained from the same sample, sequenced in a study of beta chain features in type 1 diabetes. Expressed TCRB transcripts were sequenced, since all the RNA that had been isolated was reverse transcribed. Only in-frame clones appear in the TCRdb table, and some are missing; sequencing was by immunoSEQ multiplex PCR. The sample contains 900,000 or so clones, roughly 17% of which appear only once. Sequenced sample: naive CD4+ T cells from blood. These receptors all stem from a woman aged 18-35 years in good health.

V is TRBV19 and J is TRBJ1-3, with D hard to call. Germline V gene lookup returns CDR1 LNHDA and CDR2 SQIVND (reference sequence). Trimming took off 2 bases at V and 2 bases at J, with 7 bases between the two ends. CDR3 size: 14 residues. In DNA form, the CDR3 reads TGTGCCAGTAGTATAACGTCGGCTGGAAACACCATATATTTT. Its translation: CASSITSAGNTIYF.

This clone has a handful of counts. In nucleotides, the CDR3 is TGTGCCAGCAGCCAAGTCGGGAGCTCCTACAATGAGCAGTTCTTC. This gives the protein CASSQVGSSYNEQFF. The chain couples TRBV4-2 to TRBJ2-1, with TRBD2 as a possible D gene (6 bases). V was cut by 1 base and J by 0 bases, with 7 bases left in between. This CDR3 comprises 15 residues. Germline lookup yields CDR1 LGHNA and CDR2 YNFKEQ.

This clone has a handful of counts. This chain joins TRBV11-2 and TRBJ2-1; 7 bases line up with TRBD2. J gave up 4 bases and V 6 bases, and 3 bases lay outside the gene matches. Per the germline V gene, CDR1 is SGHAT and CDR2 is FQNNGV. CDR3 length: 13 amino acids. Written as DNA, the CDR3 is TGTGCCAGCAGGGCTAGCGGTTACAATGAGCAGTTCTTC. Protein product: CASRASGYNEQFF. Full variable domain (remainder filled in from reference TRBV11-2 and TRBJ2-1): EAGVAQSPRYKIIEKRQSVAFWCNPISGHATLYWYQQILGQGPKLLIQFQNNGVVDDSQLPKDRFSAERLKGVDSTLKIQPAKLEDSAVYLCASRASGYNEQFFGPGTRLTVL.

Comment on this clone: This CDR3 is also generated by other DNA sequences in the sample. The chain combines TRBV27 with TRBJ2-7; 10 bases match TRBD1. The V gene's germline CDR1 is MNHEY and CDR2 SMNVEV (reference sequence). The CDR3 spans 14 residues. V was pared by 4 bases and J by 3 bases, with 3 bases of the junction left unmatched. CDR3 in DNA: TGTGCCAGCAGTTCGACAGGGGGCCTCTACGAGCAGTACTTC. It codes for CASSSTGGLYEQYF.

This clone appeared a few times. J is TRBJ2-5 and V is TRBV15, with D unresolved. The length of the CDR3 is 14 residues. V lost 0 bases and J lost 3, with 8 bases in between. Looked up from germline, CDR1 is LNHNV and CDR2 is YYDKDF (reference sequence). CDR3: CATSRDLIEETQYF. The CDR3 DNA follows: TGTGCCACCAGCAGAGATTTAATCGAAGAGACCCAGTACTTC.

This chain uses TRBV18 with TRBJ2-7; either TRBD1 or TRBD2 may fit D (6 bases each). Trimming shortened V by 3 bases and J by 8 bases, and 20 bases separated the two germline ends. Germline values: CDR1 KGHSH, CDR2 LQKENI. CDR3 length: 15 residues. CDR3 sequence (DNA): TGTGCCAGCTCACCGGGAGGACAGCAGGGCCAGAAGCAGTACTTC. Amino acids: CASSPGGQQGQKQYF.

This clone was detected a few times. This chain links TRBV6-1 with TRBJ2-3, with a tentative D call TRBD1 (6 bases). The germline V gene encodes CDR1 MNHNS and CDR2 SASEGT. Trimming took 11 bases from V and 5 from J, leaving 11 bases between them. This CDR3 is built from 11 residues. The CDR3 DNA sequence: TGTGCCGCGAGGGGGAAAGATACGCAGTATTTT. Translation: CAARGKDTQYF.

The chain links TRBV28 to TRBJ2-2; D gene unclear. Germline CDR1 reads MDHEN; CDR2 reads SYDVKM. CDR3 length: 16 amino acids. Trimming removed 2 bases at V and 2 bases at J, with 12 bases between. The CDR3 region has the DNA TGTGCCAGCAGTTTAGAGACCGATCCAAACACCGGGGAGCTGTTTTTT. It yields the protein CASSLETDPNTGELFF.

This clone was seen more than once but under ten times. This chain connects TRBV28 to TRBJ2-1, with D tentatively TRBD2 (6 bases). V lost 6 bases to trimming and J lost 5 bases, with 17 bases between them. Germline lookup yields CDR1 MDHEN and CDR2 SYDVKM. The CDR3 runs to 15 residues. CDR3: CASSRTSPRNNEQFF. CDR3 DNA: TGTGCCAGCAGCCGAACTAGCCCACGAAACAATGAGCAGTTCTTC.

This clone was seen only a few times. V and J are TRBV7-9 and TRBJ2-2; 8 bases agree with TRBD1. The CDR3 runs to 15 residues. V lost 3 bases, J lost 0 bases, and 0 bases stayed unmatched. Germline loops: CDR1 SEHNR, CDR2 FQNEAQ (reference sequence). The CDR3 DNA follows: TGTGCCAGCAGCTTGACAGGGGCGAACACCGGGGAGCTGTTTTTT. Translation gives CASSLTGANTGELFF.

This clone was seen more than once but under ten times. The chain is built from TRBV7-2 and TRBJ1-5; 7 positions match TRBD1. CDR3 length: 15 amino acids. The ends lost 5 bases at V and 11 bases at J; junction bases unmatched: 15. CDR1 SGHTA and CDR2 FQGNSA come from the germline V gene. CDR3 residues: CASSQQGSGLAAQHF. In DNA, the CDR3 is TGTGCCAGCAGCCAACAGGGGAGCGGGTTAGCAGCCCAGCATTTT. Complete variable domain (other parts from reference TRBV7-2 and TRBJ1-5): GAGVSQSPSNKVTEKGKDVELRCDPISGHTALYWYRQSLGQGLEFLIYFQGNSAPDKSGLPSDRFSAERTGGSVSTLTIQRTQQEDSAVYLCASSQQGSGLAAQHFGDGTRLSIL.

This clone was seen only a few times. The sample has other DNA sequences that encode this CDR3 too. V and J are TRBV5-1 and TRBJ2-3; D may be TRBD2 (6 bases). Germline CDR1 and CDR2: SGHRS and YFSETQ. V dropped 4 bases and J dropped 2 bases, with 8 bases sitting between them. This CDR3 comprises 13 residues. CDR3 loop: CASSRDSTDTQYF. CDR3 coding DNA: TGCGCCAGCAGCAGGGACTCCACAGATACGCAGTATTTT.

The sample holds a few counts of this clone. The chain recombines TRBV7-8 with TRBJ2-6; D call uncertain. Trimming removed 1 base from V and 3 bases from J, with 13 bases in between. There are 17 residues in the CDR3. Germline-derived CDR1 and CDR2 are SGHVS and FQNEAQ. CDR3: CASSLVLGISGANVLTF. The CDR3, as DNA: TGTGCCAGCAGCTTAGTTTTGGGGATTAGTGGGGCCAACGTCCTGACTTTC.

This clone appeared a few times. The chain employs TRBV10-3 and TRBJ2-7; D ambiguous. The germline CDR1 and CDR2 sequences are ENHRY and SYGVKD. V lost 4 bases, J lost 3 bases, and 7 bases lay in between. This CDR3 region has 12 residues. CDR3 nucleotide sequence: TGTGCCATCAGTGGTTACTTCTACGAGCAGTACTTC. This translates into CAISGYFYEQYF.

This clone was recorded a few times. Other DNA sequences from this sample encode an identical CDR3 as well. This chain uses TRBV19 with TRBJ2-2; no reliable D call. V lost 3 bases and J lost 1, with 6 bases in between. The CDR3 spans 14 residues. Germline CDR1 and CDR2: LNHDA and SQIVND (reference sequence). The CDR3 region has the DNA TGTGCCAGTAGTATTTTTGGGAACACCGGGGAGCTGTTTTTT. Amino acids: CASSIFGNTGELFF. Based on the CDR3 plus reference TRBV19 and TRBJ2-2, the full variable domain is DGGITQSPKYLFRKEGQNVTLSCEQNLNHDAMYWYRQDPGQGLRLIYYSQIVNDFQKGDIAEGYSVSREKKESFPLTVTSAQKNPTAFYLCASSIFGNTGELFFGEGSRLTVL.

This clone was observed a handful of times. The V gene is TRBV6-4, the J gene TRBJ1-1; the D is unclear. CDR3 length: 9 residues. The germline V gene encodes CDR1 MRHNA and CDR2 SNTAGT. The V and J ends lost 9 bases and 1 base respectively, with 0 bases between them. The CDR3 DNA is TGTGCCAGGAACACTGAAGCTTTCTTT. Translation gives CARNTEAFF.

J is TRBJ2-2 and V is TRBV7-9; TRBD2 matches at 10 bases. CDR1 is SEHNR, CDR2 FQNEAQ, per germline (reference sequence). The CDR3 extends over 15 amino acids. V lost 5 bases to trimming and J lost 5 bases; unmatched junction nucleotides: 5. CDR3 sequence (DNA): TGTGCCAGCAGCGCAAAGCGGGAGGGGACCGGGGAGCTGTTTTTT. Protein sequence: CASSAKREGTGELFF.

This chain connects TRBV7-9 to TRBJ1-2, with no clear D. The CDR3 is 18 amino acids. In germline, CDR1 is SEHNR, CDR2 FQNEAQ (reference sequence). V was pared by 1 base and J by 6 bases, with 24 bases between. CDR3 in amino acids: CASSLGSNDAGGWNGYTF. The CDR3 DNA sequence: TGTGCCAGCAGCTTAGGCTCAAATGACGCGGGAGGATGGAATGGCTACACCTTC.

On this clone: This CDR3 is also generated by other DNA sequences in the sample. The chain's CDR3 is CASSLNRVSYEQYF. The CDR3 nucleotides read TGTGCCAGCAGCTTAAACAGGGTCTCCTACGAGCAGTACTTC. The V gene is TRBV7-2, the J gene TRBJ2-7, with a possible D match to TRBD1 (6 bases). V lost 2 bases to trimming and J lost 0 bases, with 8 bases between them. The CDR3 has 14 amino acids. CDR1 is SGHTA, CDR2 FQGNSA, per germline.

This clone has a handful of counts. The chain combines TRBV18 with TRBJ1-1; a weak D match, TRBD1 (6 bases). The CDR3 extends over 14 amino acids. CDR1 and CDR2 (germline): KGHSH, LQKENI. The germline V and J ends were trimmed by 4 bases and 3 bases, with 12 bases remaining between them. The CDR3 DNA follows: TGTGCCAGCTCACTTCAGGGGAGTCACACTGAAGCTTTCTTT. Translated, it gives CASSLQGSHTEAFF.

V and J are TRBV2 and TRBJ2-5, with 8 bases aligning to TRBD1. Germline V lookup: CDR1 SNHLY, CDR2 FYNNEI. Unmatched junction bases numbered 12, after V lost 7 bases and J lost 5 bases. The length of the CDR3 is 15 residues. Here the CDR3 reads CASTPGQVSIETQYF. CDR3 DNA: TGTGCCAGCACCCCGGGACAGGTGTCTATCGAGACCCAGTACTTC.

J is TRBJ1-3 and V is TRBV7-2; D is uncertain. CDR1 and CDR2 (germline): SGHTA, FQGNSA. V lost 3 bases and J lost 2, with 11 bases in between. The CDR3 covers 15 residues. As DNA, the CDR3 is TGTGCCAGCAGCTTTTCGACTAGCGCTGGAAACACCATATATTTT. Translated: CASSFSTSAGNTIYF.

The chain couples TRBV28 to TRBJ2-7, with TRBD1 matching 7 bases. The CDR3 is 12 residues long. Germline V gives CDR1 MDHEN, CDR2 SYDVKM. V was pared by 7 bases and J by 6 bases, with 6 bases of the junction left unmatched. In DNA, the CDR3 is TGTGCCAGCAATGAGGGGGCAGGCGAGCAGTACTTC. This sequence encodes CASNEGAGEQYF.

The genes are TRBV28 and TRBJ1-1, with unresolved D. V was trimmed by 6 bases and J by 3 bases, leaving 5 bases between them. Germline CDR1 and CDR2: MDHEN and SYDVKM. This CDR3 is 11 amino acids long. CDR3 bases: TGTGCCAGCAGGTTGTACACTGAAGCTTTCTTT. Translation gives CASRLYTEAFF.

This rearrangement joins TRBV29-1 to TRBJ1-4, with 7 positions matching TRBD1. Germline V gives CDR1 SQVTM, CDR2 ANQGSEA. This CDR3 is built from 13 residues. V lost 6 bases to trimming and J lost 3 bases; unmatched junction nucleotides: 4. CDR3 loop: CSVGQEANEKLFF. CDR3 coding DNA: TGCAGCGTCGGACAGGAGGCTAATGAAAAACTGTTTTTT.

The table lists this clone with a few counts. This chain joins TRBV5-6 and TRBJ2-3; 9 nucleotides line up with TRBD2. This CDR3 comprises 15 residues. Germline CDR1 reads SGHDT; CDR2 reads YYEEEE. With 1 base clipped from V and 4 bases from J, the junction kept 4 bases outside the gene matches. CDR3 DNA: TGTGCCAGCAGCTTGCACGCGGGAGGGCCAGATACGCAGTATTTT. It yields the protein CASSLHAGGPDTQYF.

The chain carries TRBV11-2 and TRBJ1-2; 7 bases line up with TRBD1. V trimming: 1 base; J trimming: 4 bases; junction bases outside the gene matches: 0. The CDR3 loop spans 13 amino acids. The germline V gene has CDR1 SGHAT and CDR2 FQNNGV. The CDR3 here is CASSLAGGYGYTF. The CDR3 DNA sequence: TGTGCCAGCAGCTTAGCAGGGGGCTATGGCTACACCTTC.

The chain combines TRBV9 with TRBJ2-2, with D possibly being TRBD2 (6 bases). Germline CDR1 SGDLS, CDR2 YYNGEE. CDR3 length equals 17 residues. The germline V and J ends were trimmed by 4 bases and 3 bases, with 19 bases remaining between them. The CDR3 loop reads CASSPRVGSGHTGELFF. The CDR3 DNA reads TGTGCCAGCAGCCCCCGTGTAGGTAGCGGTCACACCGGGGAGCTGTTTTTT. Full variable domain (remainder filled in from reference TRBV9 and TRBJ2-2): DSGVTQTPKHLITATGQRVTLRCSPRSGDLSVYWYQQSLDQGLQFLIQYYNGEERAKGNILERFSAQQFPDLHSELNLSSLELGDSALYFCASSPRVGSGHTGELFFGEGSRLTVL.

This rearrangement joins TRBV6-6 to TRBJ2-5, with no clear D. Germline V gene data show CDR1 as MNHNY and CDR2 as SVGAGI (reference sequence). The CDR3 has 15 amino acids. The germline V and J ends were trimmed by 2 bases and 3 bases, with 13 bases remaining between them. The CDR3 reads CASSYRAVSEETQYF. The CDR3 DNA is TGTGCCAGCAGTTACAGGGCGGTTTCGGAAGAGACCCAGTACTTC.

This chain uses TRBV19 with TRBJ1-5; D is uncertain. Trimming left V 5 bases short and J 7 bases short, with 18 bases between. CDR1 and CDR2 (germline): LNHDA, SQIVND (reference sequence). The CDR3 contains 15 residues. The CDR3 is CASSSAGVPRQPQHF. The CDR3, as DNA: TGTGCCAGTAGTTCCGCCGGGGTACCAAGACAGCCCCAGCATTTT.

J is TRBJ2-3 and V is TRBV7-9; the D is unclear. CDR3 size: 13 residues. Between the trimmed V and J ends, which lost 5 bases and 7 bases, there was a span of 13 bases. Germline CDR1 is SEHNR and CDR2 is FQNEAQ (reference sequence). CDR3 sequence (DNA): TGTGCCAGCAGCGAGGATTATGTGAATACGCAGTATTTT. Its translation is CASSEDYVNTQYF.

J is TRBJ2-3 and V is TRBV19, with 7 bases that match TRBD2. Germline CDR1 and CDR2: LNHDA and SQIVND (reference sequence). Trimming at V came to 6 bases and at J to 0 bases, leaving 3 bases not matched to a gene. This CDR3 contains 14 residues. The CDR3 nucleotides are TGTGCCAGTAGCTCGGGACTAAGCACAGATACGCAGTATTTT. Translating gives CASSSGLSTDTQYF.